The T cell receptor beta chain under discussion was sequenced for a study of blood T cells in healthy people across ages. Findings of the study overall: When one million T cells were used, diversity estimates were thought to be underestimates.

The CDR3 runs 11 residues. Trimming removed 3 bases from V and 7 bases from J, with 10 bases in between. CDR1 and CDR2 from the germline V gene are DFQATT and SNEGSKA (reference sequence). About this clonotype: Its target is not known.

A J-beta primer mix and a sample-barcoded 5' primer were used in a second PCR of roughly 6 to 11 cycles. TCRdb reanalysed the 5' RACE reads using MiXCR and keeps one entry per CDR3 protein. The sample includes around 800,000 distinct CDR3 sequences, 46% seen only once; the top ten take 15% to 20%. The clonotype comes from an older man in good health. The sequencing input was blood. This chain links TRBV20-1 with TRBJ2-7, with no clear D. CDR3 coding DNA: TGCAGTGCTAGTGGTCCCAATGAGCAGTACTTC. It yields the protein CSASGPNEQYF.